The sequence of this TCR beta chain was determined in a study of cytomegalovirus exposure and HLA in healthy donors (dated by TCRdb to 2016 to 2017). For the wider study: In an earlier analysis of approximately 640 of the donors, roughly 300 Gb of sequence data and 95 million to 130 million unique TCR beta sequences from 150 million to 200 million T cells were reported. Besides the first cohort of some 670 subjects, a separate validation cohort made up of 120 different subjects was used. Donor age, sex, ethnicity and CMV serostatus were compiled alongside the repertoire data. A later analysis re-analyzed previously published TCR beta repertoires from approximately 670 donors and added high-resolution HLA genotyping to study TCR occurrence patterns. The study aimed to test whether cataloging public T cell receptors could reveal signatures of past pathogen exposure. Among the roughly 390 genotyped donors, around 81% belonged to the genetic ancestry cluster associated with self-reported Caucasian donors. HLA typing included class I and class II loci at four-digit resolution. To predict cytomegalovirus infection status, the study brought together high-throughput TCR immunosequencing, statistical association of individual TCRs with disease status, and machine learning. Across 300 to 500 genotyped donors of the cohort, an average of roughly 230,000 unique TCR beta nucleotide sequences per donor were sequenced, and roughly 18% of those sequences were non-productive. Genome-wide SNP genotypes for about three fifths of the 666 donors were used in a later genetic analysis, which treated that subset as a discovery cohort. The study profiled the T cell repertoires of some 610 subjects by immunosequencing and related them to cytomegalovirus serostatus. To decide whether each TCR beta V gene segment behaved as functional or pseudogenic, an earlier analysis of 587 of the donors relied on high-throughput TCR beta sequencing. The number of donors typed differed by locus, with about 629-630 for A, B, C, DRB1 and DQB1, around 520 for DQA1, 606 for DPA1, and 450 to 480 for DPB1. Roughly 300 gigabases of sequencing data and tens of millions of unique TCR sequences made up an early release that covered 640 HLA-typed donors. All discovery cohort repertoires had been generated on a single sequencing platform. Roughly 5 DR-DQ haplotypes were handled as single units for association and clustering, since linkage in the cohort was strong. Rather than using new phenotypic data, the later analysis identified candidate immune exposures from TCR beta sequences and from how often those sequences occurred across donors.

The full study reports these points: The classifier was reported to diagnose cytomegalovirus status with high specificity and sensitivity in both the original cohort and the validation cohort. Only TCR beta chains were sequenced in this cohort, and the absence of alpha or paired-chain data limited detectable features. For the cohort, immune exposure information was limited to CMV serostatus. A later analysis associated 15,000 to 20,000 TCR beta sequences with specific HLA alleles at a false discovery rate of 0.05. Correlated functional status among segregating V segments might reflect linkage disequilibrium, but an unknown experimental factor could not be ruled out. The authors suggested that the approach could potentially be generalized to other disease states and immunological phenotypes. A later genetic analysis reported fewer N-insertions in productive TCRs among donors in an Asian-associated ancestry cluster than the roughly 700-donor mean. Because counts were too low, approximately 18 rarely observed V segments, including chromosome 9 orphons, were excluded from the earlier analysis of under 650 of the donors. A further reported finding was that TCR beta sequences accurately predicted the HLA-A and HLA-B alleles for most subjects in the first cohort. The sequencing pipeline was judged likely to have produced a cluster of highly shared sequence variants as a technical artifact. According to a later analysis, TCR association rates differed among HLA loci, with DRB1 alleles showing the most associated TCRs and HLA-C alleles showing the fewest. The presence/absence analyses assumed that sequencing depth was roughly uniform across donors, and that assumption may not be true. Broadly in line with IMGT annotations, most TCR beta V segments showed up in productive rearrangements about 87% or about 30% of the time in an earlier analysis of approximately 640 of the donors. In the study, approximately 160 TCR beta chains were listed as associated with cytomegalovirus. A few of the identified cytomegalovirus-associated TCR beta chains were confirmed in vitro to be specific for cytomegalovirus antigens. In a later analysis, most CMV-associated TCR beta chains were found to appear HLA-restricted, with HLA associations seemingly driven largely by CMV exposure. In a later analysis, several top co-occurrence clusters were reported to appear linked to parvovirus B19, influenza, CMV and Epstein-Barr virus. V-gene and J-gene trimming of TCR beta chains was associated with a missense DCLRE1C variant in a later genetic analysis, and the association was replicated in an independent cohort. Most TCR sequences were observed very rarely across donors, whereas some public TCRs were present in many individuals. Assigning TCR associations to individual alleles was difficult when HLA alleles, especially DR and DQ, strongly co-occurred. In a later analysis, HLA-associated TCR beta chains showed more clonal expansion and lower generation probabilities than non-associated chains that were equally common. Some IMGT-functional V segments, including TRBV6-2 and TRBV6-3, could not be told apart with the 87-base-pair reads, so those segments were excluded. Because HLA typing was unavailable for some donors at each locus, only the typed subset was used in association tests.

A few counts support this clone. Its antigen specificity is not known. No qualities accompany the bases; no much larger clone lies one base away. The library came from the immunoSEQ multiplex PCR assay. The multiplex PCR relied on a mix of 60 forward primers for TCR Vbeta segments and 13 reverse primers for TCR Jbeta segments. The CDR3 region of rearranged TCR beta genes was amplified from genomic DNA with a multiplex PCR assay. On the Illumina HiSeq System, the amplified TCR beta libraries were sequenced as 87-base-pair reads. The study's own analysis went as follows. In a later analysis, approximately 74 million unique TCR beta chains were counted across the roughly 610 repertoires, and about 10 million of these chains were shared by at least two donors. Raw reads were error-corrected and collapsed into unique sequences by a nearest-neighbor algorithm in which closely related sequences were merged to remove PCR and sequencing errors. Alignment of CDR3 sequences to IMGT reference sequences was used to assign V, D and J gene segments. Each retained sequence needed at least a six-nucleotide match to both a V gene segment and a J gene segment. Rearrangements were called productive when the CDR3 lacked stop codons and stayed in frame with V and J; all others were non-productive. Following IMGT convention, CDR3 was defined as the stretch from the second conserved V-encoded cysteine to the conserved J-encoded phenylalanine. The earlier analysis of 500 to 650 of the donors excluded any sequence lacking an unambiguous match to a single V gene segment. In an earlier analysis of around 600 of the donors, V segments were called functional above 56.7% productive rearrangements and were called segregating when the between-donor standard deviation exceeded 5%. A statistical classification framework was built to diagnose cytomegalovirus status from the catalog of TCR beta chain sequences. In a later analysis, V and J genes were assigned by comparing TCR nucleotide sequences against IMGT/GENE-DB human TR gene sequences. In a later analysis, CDR3 sequences and most-parsimonious VDJ recombination scenarios were assigned using the TCRdist pipeline. In a later analysis, each TCR beta chain was defined by its CDR3 amino acid sequence together with its V-gene family, and reads lacking a unique V-gene family were excluded. In a later analysis, approximately 590 highly shared, low-generation-probability nucleotide sequences were removed to address suspected cross-contamination and a sequencing artifact. For each public chain, a later analysis derived a clonal expansion index from normalized ranks of inferred template counts within each repertoire. Generation probabilities in a later analysis came from a VDJ recombination model fitted to out-of-frame rearrangements, and those results were checked against IGoR. In a later analysis, TCR-TCR, TCR-HLA and TCR-CMV co-occurrence was scored with hypergeometric tests, and a repertoire-size bias correction was applied to TCR pairs. In a later analysis, false discovery rates were estimated by permuting HLA or CMV assignments 20 times. In a later analysis, co-occurring TCRs were grouped using DBSCAN, with TCRdist sequence similarity added in when clustering inside HLA-allele-positive subsets. For co-occurrence clustering, repertoires with fewer than 30,000 or more than 120,000 public chains were excluded, along with a handful of repertoires with anomalous nucleotide sharing. The immuneACCESS repertoire file appears here via TCRdb, limited to in-frame rearrangements. These files lack a portion of the clones; in checked studies, under half of the deficit traces to unresolved V genes, and the cause of the others is not known. V, J and clone size were drawn from that table, and D and trimming were deduced from the DNA. For this sample there are 130,000 or so clones; about 9.1% appear just once. The ten largest clones represent more than 6.5% of the sample.

The cohort comprised around 700 healthy bone marrow donors. Cohort members were all nominally healthy when sampled, although unrecorded immune exposures were likely present. The donor tested CMV seropositive, placing the donor among the 310 or so seropositive members of the cohort. Every donor gave a peripheral blood sample, and the peripheral blood mononuclear cells from that sample were used for TCR beta sequencing. Genomic DNA was extracted from the blood cell samples with the Qiagen DNeasy Blood Extraction Kit. Trimming takes 4 bases off V and 6 bases off J; junction bases not matched to a gene: 8. As encoded in the germline V gene, CDR1 is SGHRS while CDR2 is YFSETQ. The CDR3 holds 17 amino acids from the cysteine to the phenylalanine. The sequence is cut down to CDR3 DNA, 51 bases in frame from base 1.

The TCR comes from a woman between 35 and 50 years old in good health and CMV-seropositive. The material sequenced was PBMCs. Rearrangement joined TRBV5-1 to TRBJ2-2; 14 bases in between match TRBD2. The CDR3 has the sequence CASSPGLAGGEAGELFF. At the DNA level, the sequence is TGCGCCAGCAGCCCAGGACTAGCGGGGGGTGAGGCCGGGGAGCTGTTTTTT.